This passage covers 15 T cell receptor beta chains from one sample sequenced in a study of CD8+CD57+ T cells in acquired aplastic anemia. All patients picked for sequencing had shown, by flow cytometry, an expansion of CD8+CD57+ cells. The use of genomic DNA as template underpinned the TCR beta VDJ and CDR3 profiling. TCRdb reprocessed the reads via MiXCR and lists one record per CDR3 protein. The table lists about 54,000 distinct CDR3 sequences, just over 55% of them singletons. Material: sorted CD4+, CD8+, or CD8+CD57+ T cells (not recorded which) from PBMCs. These receptors were collected from a human donor with aplastic anemia.

The chain combines TRBV10-3 with TRBJ2-3, with D tentatively TRBD2 (5 bases). This CDR3 has 13 residues. Trimming cost V 10 bases and J 4 bases, with 15 bases left between them. CDR1 ENHRY and CDR2 SYGVKD come from the germline V gene. CDR3 nucleotide sequence: TGTGCCACCAGGCCCGGGGTCCCAGATACGCAGTATTTT. Translation: CATRPGVPDTQYF.

With regard to this clonotype: It may be a read error: a sequence one base away is much more abundant. The V gene is TRBV11-2, the J gene TRBJ2-5, with 8 bases fitting TRBD1. Germline V gives CDR1 SGHAT, CDR2 FQNNGV. CDR3 length: 16 amino acids. The CDR3 here is CASSLAPSTGEETRYF. In DNA, the CDR3 is TGTGCCAGCAGCTTAGCTCCCTCGACAGGGGAAGAGACCCGGTACTTC.

This clonotype is termed medium-sized. V usage is TRBV10-2 and J usage is TRBJ2-7; 11 bases map to TRBD1. Per the germline V gene, CDR1 is WSHSY and CDR2 is SAAADI. V was pared by 5 bases and J by 1 base, with 4 bases of the junction left unmatched. The CDR3 loop spans 15 amino acids. CDR3 sequence reads: CASSTGTGGSYEQYF. The CDR3 DNA reads TGCGCCAGCAGTACCGGGACAGGGGGTTCCTACGAGCAGTACTTC.

This clonotype is termed medium-sized (0.01 to 0.1%). The chain recombines TRBV10-3 with TRBJ1-6; 7 bases map to TRBD1. V trimming: 4 bases; J trimming: 0 bases; junction bases outside the gene matches: 6. The CDR3 is made up of 17 amino acids. Germline V gene data show CDR1 as ENHRY and CDR2 as SYGVKD. CDR3 nucleotides: TGTGCCATCAGTGGCGGGGGACAGAGCTCCTATAATTCACCCCTCCACTTT. This translates into CAISGGGQSSYNSPLHF.

This clonotype came up many times. This chain connects TRBV7-9 to TRBJ1-5, with 9 bases fitting TRBD1. The germline gives CDR1 SEHNR, CDR2 FQNEAQ (reference sequence). After removal of 5 bases from V and 4 bases from J, the junction contained 3 bases not matched to a gene. The CDR3 has 14 amino acids. The CDR3, as DNA: TGTGCCAGCAGCCCCGGGACAGGGAATCAGCCCCAGCATTTT. It yields the protein CASSPGTGNQPQHF.

In this sample, this clonotype turned up once. This chain uses TRBV5-1 with TRBJ2-7, with D perhaps matching TRBD2 (6 bases). V was trimmed by 0 bases and J by 6 bases, leaving 10 bases between them. Germline values: CDR1 SGHRS, CDR2 YFSETQ. The CDR3 runs 13 residues. In DNA form, the CDR3 reads TGCGCCAGCAGCTTGGGGGGGGTAGGCGAGCAGTACTTC. This gives the protein CASSLGGVGEQYF. Full variable domain (missing parts from reference TRBV5-1 and TRBJ2-7): KAGVTQTPRYLIKTRGQQVTLSCSPISGHRSVSWYQQTPGQGLQFLFEYFSETQRNKGNFPGRFSGRQFSNSRSEMNVSTLELGDSALYLCASSLGGVGEQYFGPGTRLTVT.

This chain connects TRBV15 to TRBJ2-7; D gene unclear. Trimming left V 0 bases short and J 2 bases short, with 5 bases between. Germline CDR1 and CDR2: LNHNV and YYDKDF (reference sequence). The CDR3 runs to 13 residues. The CDR3 nucleotides read TGTGCCACCAGCAGAGACCCCGCCTACGAGCAGTACTTC. Residues: CATSRDPAYEQYF.

At least ten counts were recorded for this clonotype. The J gene is TRBJ2-5, the V gene TRBV6-5; no reliable D call. The CDR3 has 12 residues. The germline gives CDR1 MNHEY, CDR2 SVGAGI. Trimming pared 5 bases from V and 2 bases from J, leaving 6 bases between. Written as DNA, the CDR3 is TGTGCCAGCAGTCACTTTCAAGAGACCCAGTACTTC. The encoded protein is CASSHFQETQYF.

To note about this clonotype: Being one base from a much bigger clone, this may be a read error. The chain uses TRBV4-1 and TRBJ1-5; D is ambiguous. This CDR3 has 13 amino acids. CDR1 MGHRA and CDR2 YSYEKL come from the germline V gene. The CDR3 sequence: CASRQAVNQPQHF. The CDR3 bases are TGCGCCAGCAGACAAGCTGTAAATCAGCCCCAGCATTTT.

There are many counts of this clonotype. The chain couples TRBV25-1 to TRBJ2-2; 11 bases match TRBD2. Per germline, CDR1 MGHDK and CDR2 SYGVNS. Trimming at V came to 4 bases and at J to 1 base, leaving 5 bases not matched to a gene. There are 17 residues in the CDR3. The CDR3 DNA reads TGTGCCAGCAGTGGGCTCCTAGCGGGGGGGAACACCGGGGAGCTGTTTTTT. Protein product: CASSGLLAGGNTGELFF.

The sample holds many counts of this clonotype. The chain couples TRBV5-4 to TRBJ1-1; unclear D gene. CDR1 SGHNT and CDR2 YYREEE come from the germline V gene (reference sequence). V dropped 0 bases and J dropped 4 bases, with 7 bases sitting between them. The CDR3 covers 13 residues. In nucleotides, the CDR3 is TGTGCCAGCAGCTTGGGCAGTCCCACTGAAGCTTTCTTT. This encodes CASSLGSPTEAFF. Looking up the rest from reference TRBV5-4 and TRBJ1-1 gives the full variable domain: ETGVTQSPTHLIKTRGQQVTLRCSSQSGHNTVSWYQQALGQGPQFIFQYYREEENGRGNFPPRFSGLQFPNYSSELNVNALELDDSALYLCASSLGSPTEAFFGQGTRLTVV.

This clonotype was counted a few times. A much larger clonotype is one base distant, so this may be a read error. The chain joins TRBV7-9 to TRBJ1-1; D is unresolved. The CDR3 runs to 12 residues. Germline CDR1 SEHNR, CDR2 FQNEAQ (reference sequence). The V end was cut by 1 base, the J end by 8 bases, with 8 bases between. The CDR3 DNA is TGTGCCAGCAGCTTAGACGGCGGAGAAGCTTTCTTT. Its translation is CASSLDGGEAFF.

V and J are TRBV4-3 and TRBJ2-7, with D uncertain. The germline V gene encodes CDR1 LGHNA and CDR2 YSLEER. The germline V and J ends were trimmed by 1 base and 0 bases, with 19 bases remaining between them. This CDR3 spans 18 amino acids. CDR3 DNA sequence: TGCGCCAGCAGCCAAGCTTGGGCTTCGACTGACGTCTCCTACGAGCAGTACTTC. Protein product: CASSQAWASTDVSYEQYF.

The chain recombines TRBV24-1 with TRBJ2-1; possible D gene TRBD1, 6 bases. Trimming pared 3 bases from V and 5 bases from J, leaving 13 bases between. Germline CDR1 and CDR2: KGHDR and SFDVKD. The CDR3 is 15 residues long. CDR3 sequence (DNA): TGTGCCACCAGTGATCCGGGACAAGGGAACAATGAGCAGTTCTTC. This translates into CATSDPGQGNNEQFF.

This clonotype was observed a handful of times. A much larger clone differs from this one at a single base, so this may be a read error. The rearrangement uses TRBV4-1 and TRBJ2-2, with 12 nucleotides matching TRBD1. The CDR3 totals 16 residues. Germline loops: CDR1 MGHRA, CDR2 YSYEKL. Germline trimming cut 8 bases from V and 7 bases from J; bases unmatched to any gene: 11. The CDR3 region is CASRPLGTGGGGELFF. The CDR3 DNA reads TGCGCCAGCCGCCCCCTCGGGACAGGGGGCGGCGGGGAGCTGTTTTTT.